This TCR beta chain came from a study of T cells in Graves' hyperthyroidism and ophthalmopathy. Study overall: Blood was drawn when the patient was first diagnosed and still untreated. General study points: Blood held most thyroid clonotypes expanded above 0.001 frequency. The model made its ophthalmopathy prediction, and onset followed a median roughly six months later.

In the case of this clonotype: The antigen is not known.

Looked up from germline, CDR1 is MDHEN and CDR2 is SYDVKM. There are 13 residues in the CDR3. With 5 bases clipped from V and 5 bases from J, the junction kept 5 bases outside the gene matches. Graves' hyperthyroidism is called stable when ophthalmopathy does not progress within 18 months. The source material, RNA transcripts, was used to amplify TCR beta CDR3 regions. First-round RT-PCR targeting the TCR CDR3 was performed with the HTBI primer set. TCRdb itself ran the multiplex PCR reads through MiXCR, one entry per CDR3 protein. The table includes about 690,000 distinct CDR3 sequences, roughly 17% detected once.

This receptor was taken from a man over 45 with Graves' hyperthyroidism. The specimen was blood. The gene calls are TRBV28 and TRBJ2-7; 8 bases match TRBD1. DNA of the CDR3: TGTGCCAGCAGTCATGCACAGGGGGACGAGCAGTACTTC. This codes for CASSHAQGDEQYF. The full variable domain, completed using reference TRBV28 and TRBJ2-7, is DVKVTQSSRYLVKRTGEKVFLECVQDMDHENMFWYRQDPGLGLRLIYFSYDVKMKEKGDIPEGYSVSREKKERFSLILESASTNQTSMYLCASSHAQGDEQYFGPGTRLTVT.